Below are 9 T cell receptor beta chains sequenced from a single sample in a study of vaccination and CD4 T cells after COVID-19. Once obtained from cultured CD4+ T cells, the DNA was sequenced using the Oncomine TCR Beta short-read assay. TCRdb reprocessed the PCR reads with MiXCR, giving one entry per CDR3 protein. The sample holds 15,000 to 20,000 distinct CDR3 sequences, 50% to 70% seen once. Documented treatment: 10-day PBMC culture with coronavirus spike peptide pools or control peptides (ViraFEST assay). No antigens are known for them. Sequencing used CD4+ T cells from blood, cultured in vitro, obtained after SARS-CoV-2 vaccination. The receptor source for this set is a human donor who had recovered from COVID-19.

The chain employs TRBV12-3 or TRBV12-4 and TRBJ2-5; D ambiguous. V gave up 7 bases and J gave up 1 base, with 13 bases separating them. This CDR3 is 14 amino acids long. Written as DNA, the CDR3 is TGTGCCAGCACCCAAGGGCTGCTCCAAGAGACCCAGTACTTC. Translated: CASTQGLLQETQYF.

The sample holds a few counts of this clonotype. The CDR3 region is CSARDLSNQPQHF. CDR3 DNA sequence: TGCAGTGCTAGAGATCTTAGCAATCAGCCCCAGCATTTT. This sequence joins TRBV20-1 and TRBJ1-5; no clear D gene. Germline V gene sequence: CDR1 DFQATT, CDR2 SNEGSKA (reference sequence). The CDR3 contains 13 residues. V was pared by 0 bases and J by 0 bases, with 3 bases between.

V usage is TRBV20-1 and J usage is TRBJ2-5, with no clear D. This CDR3 region has 12 residues. Germline V gene sequence: CDR1 DFQATT, CDR2 SNEGSKA (reference sequence). V shed 8 bases and J shed 4 bases, with 14 bases lying between them. The CDR3 coding sequence is TGCAGTTTAGCTCCGGGTACAGAGACCCAGTACTTC. Protein product: CSLAPGTETQYF.

The gene calls are TRBV19 and TRBJ1-5, with TRBD1 matching 11 bases. The germline gives CDR1 LNHDA, CDR2 SQIVND (reference sequence). The CDR3 has 19 amino acids. Trimming at V came to 5 bases and at J to 0 bases, leaving 12 bases not matched to a gene. CDR3 in DNA: TGTGCCAGTAGTCAGCCGGGGACAGGGGGTGACTCTAGCAATCAGCCCCAGCATTTT. This codes for CASSQPGTGGDSSNQPQHF. The entire variable domain, with the rest obtained from reference TRBV19 and TRBJ1-5, is as follows: DGGITQSPKYLFRKEGQNVTLSCEQNLNHDAMYWYRQDPGQGLRLIYYSQIVNDFQKGDIAEGYSVSREKKESFPLTVTSAQKNPTAFYLCASSQPGTGGDSSNQPQHFGDGTRLSIL.

This clonotype was seen once. This chain connects TRBV7-2 to TRBJ2-7; 10 bases agree with TRBD2. The V gene's germline CDR1 is SGHTA and CDR2 FQGNSA. The CDR3 totals 16 residues. J was trimmed by 3 bases and V by 4 bases; bases with no gene match: 9. CDR3 region: CASSSRATSGLYEQYF. The CDR3 bases are TGTGCCAGCAGCTCTAGGGCGACTAGCGGGCTCTACGAGCAGTACTTC. Drawing the rest from reference TRBV7-2 and TRBJ2-7, the complete variable domain is GAGVSQSPSNKVTEKGKDVELRCDPISGHTALYWYRQSLGQGLEFLIYFQGNSAPDKSGLPSDRFSAERTGGSVSTLTIQRTQQEDSAVYLCASSSRATSGLYEQYFGPGTRLTVT.

This clonotype was counted between two and nine times. The chain links TRBV28 to TRBJ1-5; perhaps TRBD1 as D (5 bases). The CDR3 covers 15 residues. Trimming removed 7 bases from V and 1 base from J, with 14 bases in between. From germline, CDR1 is MDHEN and CDR2 SYDVKM. In DNA form, the CDR3 reads TGTGCCAGCATGACCAGGGAAGGGAGCAATCAGCCCCAGCATTTT. As protein: CASMTREGSNQPQHF.

The CDR3 DNA sequence: TGCAGTGCTAGAGGACCCCCAGGGAAGGAAAGCGAAAAACTGTTTTTT. Translated: CSARGPPGKESEKLFF. J is TRBJ1-4 and V is TRBV20-1; tentatively, D is TRBD1 (5 bases). Germline-derived CDR1 and CDR2 are DFQATT and SNEGSKA (reference sequence). Deletions cut 1 base from V and 8 bases from J, with 20 bases between. The CDR3 is 16 amino acids.

The chain is built from TRBV7-2 and TRBJ1-5, with TRBD1 matching 11 bases. The V gene end was trimmed by 5 bases and the J gene end by 6 bases; junction bases not matched to a gene: 6. The CDR3 consists of 15 residues. Germline V gene lookup returns CDR1 SGHTA and CDR2 FQGNSA. CDR3 protein: CASSPTGTGGQPQHF. CDR3 sequence (DNA): TGTGCCAGCAGCCCGACCGGGACAGGGGGTCAGCCCCAGCATTTT.

This chain links TRBV4-2 with TRBJ1-1; 7 nucleotides match TRBD1. V lost 6 bases and J lost 0; bases outside the gene matches: 4. Germline assignment: CDR1 LGHNA and CDR2 YNFKEQ. The CDR3 covers 14 residues. CDR3 residues: CASRQGNLNTEAFF. The CDR3 DNA is TGTGCCAGCAGACAGGGGAACCTGAACACTGAAGCTTTCTTT.